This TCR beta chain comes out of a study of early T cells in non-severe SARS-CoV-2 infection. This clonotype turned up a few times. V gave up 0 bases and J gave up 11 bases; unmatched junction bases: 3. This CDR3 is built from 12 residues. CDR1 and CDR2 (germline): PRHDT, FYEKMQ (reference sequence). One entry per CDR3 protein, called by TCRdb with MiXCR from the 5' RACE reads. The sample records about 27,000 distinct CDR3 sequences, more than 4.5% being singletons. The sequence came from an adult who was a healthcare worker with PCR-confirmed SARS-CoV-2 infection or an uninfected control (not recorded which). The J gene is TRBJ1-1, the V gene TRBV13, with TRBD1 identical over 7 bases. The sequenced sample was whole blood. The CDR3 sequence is CASSLGDRDAFF. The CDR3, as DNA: TGTGCCAGCAGCTTAGGAGACAGGGACGCTTTCTTT.